These 16 T cell receptor beta chains were sequenced from one sample in a study of CD8+CD57+ T cells in acquired aplastic anemia. According to the study, genomic DNA was the template for TCR beta VDJ and CDR3 profiling. TCRdb passed the reads through MiXCR, listing each CDR3 protein once. The repertoire consists of 150,000 to 200,000 distinct CDR3 sequences, with around 45% occurring once and the leading ten covering approximately 1%. The specimen was sorted CD4+, CD8+, or CD8+CD57+ T cells (not recorded which) from PBMCs. The receptors come from a human donor in good health.

This clonotype was seen at least ten times. V usage is TRBV12-3 or TRBV12-4 and J usage is TRBJ2-3; 7 bases match TRBD1. Trimming at V came to 7 bases and at J to 6 bases, leaving 13 bases not matched to a gene. This CDR3 comprises 15 residues. This CDR3 is CASKRRTGLLDTQYF. The CDR3 region has the DNA TGTGCCAGCAAGCGCCGGACAGGACTTTTGGATACGCAGTATTTT.

This clonotype has a count of ten or more. The chain joins TRBV27 to TRBJ2-7, with a tentative D call TRBD1 (5 bases). The CDR3 has 16 amino acids. Germline V gene lookup returns CDR1 MNHEY and CDR2 SMNVEV (reference sequence). The germline V and J ends were trimmed by 2 bases and 1 base, with 15 bases remaining between them. The CDR3 loop reads CASSLGRQGPSYEQYF. CDR3 bases: TGTGCCAGCAGTTTAGGTCGCCAGGGTCCTTCCTACGAGCAGTACTTC.

The chain has TRBV3-1 and TRBJ2-5; 14 bases line up with TRBD2. Losses at the gene ends were 4 bases for V and 5 bases for J; bases not matched to a gene: 3. Germline CDR1 reads LGHDT; CDR2 reads YNNKEL (reference sequence). CDR3 length: 15 amino acids. The CDR3 sequence: CASSRGTSGSETQYF. In nucleotides, the CDR3 is TGTGCCAGCAGCCGGGGGACTAGCGGGAGTGAGACCCAGTACTTC.

This chain uses TRBV5-1 with TRBJ2-7; D unresolved. Germline assignment: CDR1 SGHRS and CDR2 YFSETQ. The CDR3 runs 12 residues. Deletions cut 1 base from V and 5 bases from J, with 7 bases between. The CDR3 region has the DNA TGCGCCAGCAGCTTGAAGGGCCACGAGCAGTACTTC. Translated: CASSLKGHEQYF. The whole variable domain, remainder taken from reference TRBV5-1 and TRBJ2-7, is KAGVTQTPRYLIKTRGQQVTLSCSPISGHRSVSWYQQTPGQGLQFLFEYFSETQRNKGNFPGRFSGRQFSNSRSEMNVSTLELGDSALYLCASSLKGHEQYFGPGTRLTVT.

This clonotype was recorded a few times. The chain couples TRBV7-8 to TRBJ2-7; D is ambiguous. Trimming removed 4 bases at V and 0 bases at J, with 4 bases between. The CDR3 spans 12 residues. CDR1 is SGHVS and CDR2 is FQNEAQ in the germline V gene. The CDR3 region is CASSYSSYEQYF. The CDR3 nucleotides read TGTGCCAGCAGCTATAGCTCCTACGAGCAGTACTTC.

In regard to this clonotype: A junction end diverges from the germline sequence, so it may reflect a read error. The chain carries TRBV6-4 and TRBJ2-2; D may correspond to TRBD1 or TRBD2 (5 bases each). The CDR3 is 17 amino acids. The germline gives CDR1 MRHNA, CDR2 SNTAGT. The CDR3, as DNA: TGTGCCAGCAGTGACTCGAAATGGGACCTTATACGCCGGGGAGCTGTTTTT. This translates into CASSDSKWDLIRRGAVF.

This chain uses TRBV10-3 with TRBJ1-3; D is possibly TRBD1 (6 bases). V lost 7 bases and J lost 0, with 13 bases in between. The CDR3 is 15 residues long. CDR1 and CDR2 (germline): ENHRY, SYGVKD. Here the CDR3 reads CAITPDSTSGNTIYF. Written as DNA, the CDR3 is TGTGCCATCACCCCGGACAGTACCTCTGGAAACACCATATATTTT.

The chain uses TRBV20-1 and TRBJ2-5; TRBD2 might be the D (7 bases). Germline-derived CDR1 and CDR2 are DFQATT and SNEGSKA (reference sequence). V lost 3 bases, J lost 2 bases, and 25 bases lay in between. The CDR3 totals 18 residues. The CDR3 sequence is CSARAAYLKGGTQETQYF. CDR3 nucleotides: TGCAGTGCTAGGGCCGCCTACCTTAAGGGGGGGACACAAGAGACCCAGTACTTC.

Points on this clonotype: This may be a read error, as it is one base from a much larger clone. The rearrangement links TRBV6-1 to TRBJ2-7; perhaps TRBD2 as D (6 bases). This CDR3 has 16 amino acids. The germline CDR1 and CDR2 sequences are MNHNS and SASEGT. V was trimmed by 7 bases and J by 2 bases, leaving 21 bases between them. The CDR3 loop reads CASTVLARLPPYEQYF. CDR3 DNA: TGTGCCAGCACTGTTCTAGCGCGATTACCGCCCTACGAGCAGTACTTC.

This chain connects TRBV2 to TRBJ2-1; D is unresolved. V dropped 7 bases and J dropped 10 bases, with 14 bases sitting between them. Germline assignment: CDR1 SNHLY and CDR2 FYNNEI. The CDR3 runs 12 residues. The CDR3 DNA follows: TGTGCCAGCAACGCTAGAGCGCCAGAGCAGTTCTTC. Protein: CASNARAPEQFF.

This clonotype was seen at least ten times. The rearrangement joins TRBV7-9 to TRBJ1-2; a possible D gene is TRBD1 (6 bases). The V gene's germline CDR1 is SEHNR and CDR2 FQNEAQ (reference sequence). The CDR3 has 13 amino acids. The ends were cut back, 5 bases at V and 2 bases at J, with 9 bases in the middle. The CDR3 nucleotides are TGTGCCAGCAGCCGCGGACAGAACTATGGCTACACCTTC. Protein product: CASSRGQNYGYTF.

Regarding this clonotype: No conserved phenylalanine or tryptophan is present at the end of the CDR3, so a read error is the likely explanation. The rearrangement joins TRBV4-2 to TRBJ2-1; 7 nucleotides align to TRBD1. The germline gives CDR1 LGHNA, CDR2 YNFKEQ. The length of the CDR3 is 19 residues. V shed 2 bases and J 3 bases; nucleotides not matched to a gene: 16. CDR3 amino acids: CASSQLEGQLAKYYNEQFS. In DNA form, the CDR3 reads TGTGCCAGCAGCCAATTAGAGGGACAGTTGGCCAAATACTACAATGAGCAGTTCTCC.

This clonotype was detected many times. This chain joins TRBV24-1 and TRBJ2-5, with D possibly called TRBD1 or TRBD2 (5 bases each). CDR1 and CDR2 from the germline V gene are KGHDR and SFDVKD. This CDR3 is 11 amino acids long. The V gene lost 5 bases and the J gene lost 5 bases, with 5 bases spanning the gap. DNA for the CDR3: TGTGCCACCAGTGGGGGGGAGACCCAGTACTTC. Translated: CATSGGETQYF.

This clonotype was seen more than once but under ten times. A single base separates this from a much larger clone, so it may be a read error. The chain has TRBV7-4 and TRBJ2-3; 7 positions match TRBD2. Unmatched junction bases numbered 5, after V lost 4 bases and J lost 4 bases. The length of the CDR3 is 14 residues. Per germline, CDR1 SGHVT and CDR2 SQSDAQ. CDR3 nucleotide sequence: TGTGCCAGCAGCTCGGAGGGAGGGGCAGATACGCAGTATTTT. Translating it yields CASSSEGGADTQYF.

Ten or more counts support this clonotype. The chain joins TRBV20-1 to TRBJ2-3; 8 bases match TRBD2. The germline V gene encodes CDR1 DFQATT and CDR2 SNEGSKA (reference sequence). With V trimmed by 5 bases and J by 0 bases, 7 bases remained unmatched. This CDR3 is built from 15 residues. CDR3 amino acids: CSAEDLAGSTDTQYF. The DNA of the CDR3 is TGCAGTGCTGAAGATCTAGCGGGTAGCACAGATACGCAGTATTTT.

Notes on this clonotype: A read error is possible here, since a much larger clone lies one base away. The chain couples TRBV6-6 to TRBJ2-7; D is possibly TRBD1 or TRBD2 (5 bases each). The germline gives CDR1 MNHNY, CDR2 SVGAGI (reference sequence). V was shortened by 6 bases and J by 2 bases, with 14 bases between the two germline ends. The CDR3 has 14 residues. This chain's CDR3 is CASSWESGPYEQYF. Here the CDR3 DNA reads TGTGCCAGCAGCTGGGAGTCAGGGCCCTACGAGCAGTACTTC.